A selection of T cell receptor beta chains follows, all from one sample in a study of cytomegalovirus exposure and HLA in healthy donors. The table came from immunoSEQ multiplex PCR; TCRdb's copy has only in-frame clones and leaves some out. The table has 190,000 or so clones, 70% to 80% seen once. The sample comprised PBMCs. The receptors were sampled from a girl aged 10 to 17 in good health and CMV-seropositive. CDR3s include the opening cysteine and the closing phenylalanine or tryptophan. D genes are given only for firm matches. Clone size is shown for a subset of rows, as once, few, many or a class of expanded clone.

v_gene	d_gene	abundance	j_gene	CDR3aa	CDR3nt
TRBV4-3	NA	NA	TRBJ1-2	CASSQDDRSNYGYTF	TGCGCCAGCAGCCAAGATGACAGGTCTAACTATGGCTACACCTTC
TRBV7-9	TRBD1	few	TRBJ2-7	CASSGTGSYEQYF	TGTGCCAGCAGCGGGACAGGGAGCTACGAGCAGTACTTC
TRBV4-3	NA	NA	TRBJ1-2	CASSQDRGNYGYTF	TGCGCCAGCAGCCAAGATAGGGGGAATTATGGCTACACCTTC
TRBV5-4	TRBD2	NA	TRBJ2-3	CASSPVGRGGDPNTQYF	TGTGCCAGCAGCCCCGTCGGTCGCGGGGGGGACCCGAATACGCAGTATTTT
TRBV4-1	TRBD2	NA	TRBJ2-7	CASSQGSSGVSSYEQYF	TGCGCCAGCAGCCAGGGGTCTAGCGGGGTGAGCTCCTACGAGCAGTACTTC
TRBV7-9	NA	NA	TRBJ1-6	CASSFGRGGGALHF	TGTGCCAGCAGCTTTGGGAGGGGAGGTGGAGCCCTCCACTTT
TRBV6-1	NA	few	TRBJ1-1	CASRPEMNTEAFF	TGTGCCAGCAGACCCGAGATGAACACTGAAGCTTTCTTT
TRBV7-7	NA	NA	TRBJ2-1	CASSLSSSSYNEQFF	TGTGCCAGCAGCTTAAGTAGTTCATCCTACAATGAGCAGTTCTTC
TRBV9	NA	NA	TRBJ2-7	CASSVADTYEQYF	TGTGCCAGCAGCGTAGCGGACACCTACGAGCAGTACTTC
TRBV7-7	TRBD2	NA	TRBJ2-1	CASSSGLAGGGDEQFF	TGTGCCAGCAGCTCGGGACTAGCGGGGGGAGGGGATGAGCAGTTCTTC
TRBV6-5	NA	NA	TRBJ2-2	CASSYLLMTGELFF	TGTGCCAGCAGTTACCTCCTTATGACCGGGGAGCTGTTTTTT
TRBV10-2	TRBD1	NA	TRBJ1-6	CASSQGIGTGLGRLHF	TGCGCCAGCAGCCAGGGGATTGGGACAGGGCTTGGACGCCTCCACTTT
TRBV6-6	TRBD2	NA	TRBJ2-1	CASSKLAGSYNEQFF	TGTGCCAGCAGTAAATTAGCGGGGAGCTACAATGAGCAGTTCTTC
TRBV5-1	TRBD1	NA	TRBJ1-1	CASSWDRNTEAFF	TGCGCCAGCAGTTGGGACAGAAACACTGAAGCTTTCTTT
TRBV29-1	NA	NA	TRBJ1-2	CSVAGCYGYTF	TGCAGCGTTGCAGGGTGCTATGGCTACACCTTC
TRBV5-6	NA	NA	TRBJ1-3	CASSVLSGDLSGNTIYF	TGTGCCAGCAGCGTCCTCTCGGGGGACCTCTCTGGAAACACCATATATTTT
TRBV10-3	TRBD1	NA	TRBJ2-7	CAIKGQGVYEQYF	TGTGCCATAAAGGGACAGGGGGTCTACGAGCAGTACTTC
TRBV5-1	TRBD1	NA	TRBJ1-2	CASSPGQGSYPF	TGCGCCAGCAGCCCCGGACAGGGCAGCTACCCCTTC
TRBV7-9	NA	NA	TRBJ2-2	CASSLGLGGELFF	TGTGCCAGCAGCTTAGGACTGGGCGGGGAGCTGTTTTTT
TRBV27	NA	NA	TRBJ1-1	CASSLTGINTEAFF	TGTGCCAGCAGTTTAACAGGGATTAACACTGAAGCTTTCTTT
TRBV7-2	NA	NA	TRBJ1-4	CASSLSVRGWEKLFF	TGTGCCAGCAGCTTAAGCGTAAGGGGCTGGGAAAAACTGTTTTTT
TRBV21-1	NA	NA	TRBJ2-7	CASSLQGAFNLEQYF	TGTGCCAGCAGCTTACAGGGGGCGTTTAATCTCGAGCAGTACTTC
TRBV7-9	NA	NA	TRBJ2-7	CASSLSGFSYEQYF	TGTGCCAGCAGCTTATCAGGGTTCTCCTACGAGCAGTACTTC
TRBV5-1	NA	NA	TRBJ2-6	CASNPLSGANVLTF	TGCGCCAGCAATCCCCTCTCTGGGGCCAACGTCCTGACTTTC
TRBV19	TRBD2	NA	TRBJ2-2	CASSTSGTRNTGELFF	TGTGCCAGTAGTACCTCCGGGACTAGGAACACCGGGGAGCTGTTTTTT
TRBV4-3	TRBD2	NA	TRBJ2-3	CASSQDRGGWERGGTDTQYF	TGCGCCAGCAGCCAAGATAGGGGGGGGTGGGAGCGGGGGGGGACAGATACGCAGTATTTT
TRBV11-2	TRBD1	NA	TRBJ1-6	CASRGTGAWDSPLHF	TGTGCCAGCAGGGGAACAGGGGCATGGGATTCACCCCTCCACTTT
TRBV18	NA	NA	TRBJ2-2	CASSPGGLPSTGELFF	TGTGCCAGCTCACCCGGGGGGCTCCCTTCCACCGGGGAGCTGTTTTTT
TRBV5-4	TRBD1	NA	TRBJ1-2	CASSLGTGERYYGYTF	TGTGCCAGCAGCCTCGGGACAGGGGAAAGGTACTATGGCTACACCTTC
TRBV20-1	NA	NA	TRBJ1-1	CSAYLNTEAFF	TGCAGTGCTTATCTTAACACTGAAGCTTTCTTT
TRBV7-8	NA	NA	TRBJ1-1	CASSLGGALMNTEAFF	TGTGCTAGCAGCTTAGGTGGGGCCCTAATGAACACTGAAGCTTTCTTT
TRBV9	TRBD2	NA	TRBJ2-3	CASSVDNSGGGRTDTQYF	TGTGCCAGCAGCGTAGACAATAGCGGGGGGGGGAGGACAGATACGCAGTATTTT
TRBV5-5	NA	NA	TRBJ2-5	CASSGSGTQYF	TGTGCCAGCAGCGGCAGTGGGACCCAGTACTTC
TRBV5-6	NA	NA	TRBJ2-5	CASRWAAFETQYF	TGTGCCAGCAGATGGGCAGCCTTCGAGACCCAGTACTTC
TRBV5-1	NA	few	TRBJ2-7	CASSRGGVDISYEQYF	TGCGCCAGCAGTCGCGGTGGAGTCGATATCTCCTACGAGCAGTACTTC
TRBV5-1	NA	NA	TRBJ2-4	CASSLGRRSDLLAKNIQYF	TGCGCCAGCAGCTTGGGCAGAAGGAGTGACTTACTAGCCAAAAACATTCAGTACTTC
TRBV5-8	NA	NA	TRBJ1-4	CASTRLNEKLFF	TGTGCCAGCACGAGGCTTAATGAAAAACTGTTTTTT
TRBV9	NA	NA	TRBJ2-1	CASSVESEQFF	TGTGCCAGCAGCGTAGAGAGTGAGCAGTTCTTC
TRBV9	TRBD1	few	TRBJ2-3	CASSAWTGVEYF	TGTGCCAGCAGCGCCTGGACAGGGGTGGAGTATTTT
TRBV4-3	TRBD1	NA	TRBJ1-4	CASSQDPQGAGEKLFF	TGCGCCAGCAGCCAAGATCCTCAGGGGGCGGGGGAAAAACTGTTTTTT
TRBV6-1	NA	few	TRBJ2-2	CASSEKIWEGDDGELFF	TGTGCCAGCAGTGAAAAGATTTGGGAGGGGGACGACGGGGAGCTGTTTTTT
TRBV12-5	NA	NA	TRBJ1-6	CASGSDSYNSPLHF	TGTGCTAGTGGTTCCGACAGTTATAATTCACCCCTCCACTTT
TRBV6-6	NA	NA	TRBJ1-1	CASRLQGTEAFF	TGTGCCAGCAGGCTACAGGGCACTGAAGCTTTCTTT
TRBV2	TRBD2	NA	TRBJ2-2	CASSEARLAGGSAGELFF	TGTGCCAGCAGTGAAGCCCGCCTAGCGGGGGGGTCGGCCGGGGAGCTGTTTTTT
TRBV2	NA	NA	TRBJ1-3	CASERYFGNTIYF	TGTGCCAGCGAGCGGTATTTTGGAAACACCATATATTTT
TRBV5-1	NA	NA	TRBJ1-5	CASSWGGSDQPQHF	TGCGCCAGCAGCTGGGGAGGGTCAGATCAGCCCCAGCATTTT
TRBV5-5	TRBD1	few	TRBJ2-7	CASSLTGVKDEQYF	TGTGCCAGCAGCTTGACAGGGGTAAAGGACGAGCAGTACTTC
TRBV19	TRBD2	once	TRBJ2-1	CASSRGGSSYNEQFF	TGTGCCAGTAGTAGGGGGGGGAGCTCCTACAATGAGCAGTTCTTC
TRBV9	TRBD2	NA	TRBJ2-7	CASSVFASGGPYEQYF	TGTGCCAGCAGCGTATTCGCTAGCGGGGGCCCCTACGAGCAGTACTTC
TRBV19	NA	NA	TRBJ1-2	CAISPGGPNYGYTF	TGTGCCATCTCGCCGGGGGGGCCTAACTATGGCTACACCTTC
TRBV30	NA	NA	TRBJ2-6	CAWRAPGATGANVLTF	TGTGCCTGGAGGGCGCCAGGGGCCACTGGGGCCAACGTCCTGACTTTC
TRBV6-5	TRBD1	few	TRBJ1-4	CASTSGTGYEKLFF	TGTGCCAGCACCTCCGGGACAGGGTATGAAAAACTGTTTTTT
TRBV7-8	TRBD1	NA	TRBJ1-1	CASHGQGDPINTEAFF	TGTGCCAGTCACGGACAGGGAGACCCAATAAACACTGAAGCTTTCTTT